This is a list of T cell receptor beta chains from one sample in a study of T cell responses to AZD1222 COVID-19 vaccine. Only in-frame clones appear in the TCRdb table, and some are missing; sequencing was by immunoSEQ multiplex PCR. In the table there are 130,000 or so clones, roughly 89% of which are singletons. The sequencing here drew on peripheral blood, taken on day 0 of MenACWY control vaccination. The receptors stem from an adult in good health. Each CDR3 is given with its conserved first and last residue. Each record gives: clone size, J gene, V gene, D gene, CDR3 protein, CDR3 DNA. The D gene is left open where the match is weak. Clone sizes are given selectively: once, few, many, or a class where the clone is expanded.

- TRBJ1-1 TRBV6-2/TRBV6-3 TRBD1 CASSSLPQTGRDTEAFF TGTGCCAGCAGTTCCCTACCGCAGACAGGGAGGGACACTGAAGCTTTCTTT
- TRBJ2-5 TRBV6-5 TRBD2 CASTAGGQETQYF TGTGCCAGCACGGCGGGAGGGCAGGAGACCCAGTACTTC
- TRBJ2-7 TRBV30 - CAWRDSYEQYF TGTGCCTGGAGGGACAGCTACGAGCAGTACTTC
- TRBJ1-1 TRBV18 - CASSPPSLNTEAFF TGTGCCAGCTCACCACCGTCCCTTAACACTGAAGCTTTCTTT
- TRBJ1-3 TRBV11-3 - CASSLDLGNTIYF TGTGCCAGCAGCTTAGATCTCGGAAACACCATATATTTT
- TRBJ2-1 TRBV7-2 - CASSSRSGNEQFF TGTGCCAGCAGCTCTCGTAGCGGAAACGAGCAGTTCTTC
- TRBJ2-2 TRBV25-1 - CASSERTGELFF TGTGCCAGCAGTGAAAGGACCGGGGAGCTGTTTTTT
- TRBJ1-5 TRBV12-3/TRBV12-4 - CASSIPPGEPQHF TGTGCCAGCAGTATCCCCCCAGGGGAGCCCCAGCATTTT
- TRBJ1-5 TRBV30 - CAWSVRRPRRNQPQHF TGTGCCTGGAGTGTAAGAAGGCCTAGGAGAAATCAGCCCCAGCATTTT
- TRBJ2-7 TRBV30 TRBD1 CAWGDRDEQYF TGTGCCTGGGGGGACAGGGACGAGCAGTACTTC
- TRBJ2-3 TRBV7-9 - CASSLVEGFWDTQYF TGTGCCAGCAGCTTAGTAGAAGGGTTCTGGGATACGCAGTATTTT
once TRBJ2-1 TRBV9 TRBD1 CASSGGQPSNEQFF TGTGCCAGCAGCGGGGGACAGCCGAGCAATGAGCAGTTCTTC
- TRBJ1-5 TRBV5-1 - CASRRDWEDQPQHF TGCGCCAGCAGACGGGACTGGGAGGATCAGCCCCAGCATTTT
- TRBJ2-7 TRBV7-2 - CASSLFTYEQYF TGTGCCAGCAGCCTCTTCACCTACGAGCAGTACTTC
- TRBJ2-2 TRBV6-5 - CASSTEGLGTGELFF TGTGCCAGCAGTACGGAGGGCCTGGGCACCGGGGAGCTGTTTTTT
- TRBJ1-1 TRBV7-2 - CASSARGGNTEAFF TGTGCCAGCAGCGCCAGGGGAGGGAACACTGAAGCTTTCTTT
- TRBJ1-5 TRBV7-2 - CASSLGGGRDQPQHF TGTGCCAGCAGCTTGGGAGGGGGGCGAGATCAGCCCCAGCATTTT
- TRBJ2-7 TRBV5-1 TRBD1 CASSLATGTGYPYEQYF TGCGCCAGCAGCTTGGCCACCGGGACAGGATACCCCTACGAGCAGTACTTC
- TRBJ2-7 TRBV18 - CASSPFSTGADYEQYF TGTGCCAGCTCACCCTTTTCCACTGGGGCCGACTACGAGCAGTACTTC
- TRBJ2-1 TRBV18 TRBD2 CASSQTVPGGDSYNEQFF TGTGCCAGCTCACAAACCGTTCCGGGAGGGGACTCCTACAATGAGCAGTTCTTC
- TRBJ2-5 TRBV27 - CASSFRQETQYF TGTGCCAGCAGTTTCCGGCAAGAGACCCAGTACTTC
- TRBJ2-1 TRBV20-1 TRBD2 CSASGPGGGGSYNEQFF TGCAGTGCTAGTGGGCCTGGTGGCGGGGGTTCCTACAATGAGCAGTTCTTC
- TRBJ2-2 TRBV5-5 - CASSGPSTVTDTGELFF TGTGCCAGCAGCGGACCGTCGACAGTCACGGACACCGGGGAGCTGTTTTTT
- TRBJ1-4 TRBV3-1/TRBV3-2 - CASSQAGLGEKLFF TGTGCCAGCAGCCAAGCAGGGCTTGGGGAAAAACTGTTTTTT
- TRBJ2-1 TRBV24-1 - CATSDLPGSSYNEQFF TGTGCCACCAGTGATTTGCCTGGGAGCTCCTACAATGAGCAGTTCTTC
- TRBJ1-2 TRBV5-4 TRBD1 CASSPSGQNYGYTF TGTGCCAGCAGCCCCTCGGGACAGAACTATGGCTACACCTTC
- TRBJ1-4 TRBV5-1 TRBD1 CASSLAGGSNEKLFF TGCGCCAGCAGCTTGGCAGGGGGCTCTAATGAAAAACTGTTTTTT
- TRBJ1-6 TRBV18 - CASSPFNGAGGPNSPLHF TGTGCCAGCTCACCCTTTAACGGGGCCGGGGGACCTAATTCACCCCTCCACTTT
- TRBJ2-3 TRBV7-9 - CASSLERERDTQYF TGTGCCAGCAGCTTAGAGAGGGAGAGAGATACGCAGTATTTT
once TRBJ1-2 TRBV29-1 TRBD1 CSAPGQANYGYTF TGCAGCGCACCGGGACAGGCGAACTATGGCTACACCTTC
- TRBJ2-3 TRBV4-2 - CASSQDLGLATDTQYF TGTGCCAGCAGCCAAGATTTGGGTCTAGCAACAGATACGCAGTATTTT
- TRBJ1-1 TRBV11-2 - CASSQGRAEAFF TGTGCCAGCAGTCAGGGTAGGGCTGAAGCTTTCTTT
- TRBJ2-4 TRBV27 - CASSLSGTLAKNIQYF TGTGCCAGCAGTTTATCGGGGACATTAGCCAAAAACATTCAGTACTTC
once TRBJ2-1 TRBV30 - CAWGVHGAYNEQFF TGTGCCTGGGGTGTACACGGGGCATACAATGAGCAGTTCTTC
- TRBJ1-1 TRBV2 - CASSEMALFAFF TGTGCCAGCAGTGAAATGGCCCTTTTCGCTTTCTTT
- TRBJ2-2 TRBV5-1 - CASSSPLVNTGELFF TGCGCCAGCAGCTCCCCTCTAGTGAACACCGGGGAGCTGTTTTTT
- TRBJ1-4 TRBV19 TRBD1 CASSSRDRLINEKLFF TGTGCCAGTAGTAGTCGGGACAGGCTTATAAATGAAAAACTGTTTTTT
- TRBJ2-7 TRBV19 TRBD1 CASSNGTGGLYEQYF TGTGCCAGTAGTAACGGGACAGGGGGGCTCTACGAGCAGTACTTC
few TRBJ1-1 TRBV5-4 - CASSPDGLNTEAFF TGTGCCAGCAGCCCGGACGGGCTGAACACTGAAGCTTTCTTT
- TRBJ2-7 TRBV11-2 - CASSPNVGGDEQYF TGTGCCAGCAGCCCCAATGTAGGTGGTGACGAGCAGTACTTC
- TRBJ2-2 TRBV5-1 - CASSLGDRDTGELFF TGCGCCAGCAGCTTGGGAGACCGCGACACCGGGGAGCTGTTTTTT
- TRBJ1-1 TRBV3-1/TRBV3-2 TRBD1 CASSQDRDRDPFF TGTGCCAGCAGCCAAGACCGGGACAGGGACCCTTTCTTT
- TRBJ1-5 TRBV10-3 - CAISESEGDQPQHF TGTGCCATCAGTGAGTCGGAAGGGGATCAGCCCCAGCATTTT
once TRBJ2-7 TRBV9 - CASSVGGGYSYEQYF TGTGCCAGCAGCGTAGGAGGGGGGTACTCCTACGAGCAGTACTTC
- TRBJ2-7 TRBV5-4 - CASSSGSGYEQYF TGTGCCAGCAGCTCGGGAAGCGGCTACGAGCAGTACTTC
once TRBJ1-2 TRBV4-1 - CASSQGPAQSHGYTF TGCGCCAGCAGCCAAGGCCCGGCGCAATCGCATGGCTACACCTTC
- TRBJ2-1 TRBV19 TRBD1 CASSRGTELYNEQFF TGTGCCAGTAGTCGAGGGACAGAATTGTACAATGAGCAGTTCTTC
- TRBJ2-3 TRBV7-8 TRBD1 CASSSDRFTDTQYF TGTGCCAGCAGCTCGGACAGGTTCACAGATACGCAGTATTTT
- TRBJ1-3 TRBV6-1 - CASSEYSGNTIYF TGTGCCAGCAGTGAATATTCTGGAAACACCATATATTTT
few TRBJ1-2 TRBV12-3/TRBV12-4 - CASSLGNYGYTF TGTGCCAGCAGTTTAGGAAACTATGGCTACACCTTC
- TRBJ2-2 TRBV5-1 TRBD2 CASSFTAGGRTGELFF TGCGCCAGCAGCTTCACAGCGGGAGGAAGAACCGGGGAGCTGTTTTTT
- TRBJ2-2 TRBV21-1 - CASRVVRGPNTGELFF TGTGCCAGCAGGGTTGTTAGGGGACCCAACACCGGGGAGCTGTTTTTT
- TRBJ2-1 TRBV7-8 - CASSPRTVPQYNEQFF TGTGCCAGCAGCCCTAGGACAGTCCCACAATACAATGAGCAGTTCTTC
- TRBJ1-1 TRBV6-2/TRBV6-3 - CASSYQGDTEAFF TGTGCCAGCAGTTACCAGGGCGACACTGAAGCTTTCTTT